The subject of this entry is one T cell receptor beta chain. The PCR template was genomic DNA. Multiplex PCR with 30 forward and 13 reverse primers amplified the TCR beta CDR3. TCRdb re-called the multiplex PCR reads with MiXCR, one entry per CDR3 protein. The sample shows 280,000 or so distinct CDR3 sequences, 47% of them seen only once. The V gene end was trimmed by 6 bases and the J gene end by 0 bases; junction bases not matched to a gene: 11. This CDR3 has 18 amino acids. The V gene's germline CDR1 is LNHDA and CDR2 SQIVND (reference sequence). This record belongs to a study of type 1 and type 2 diabetes patients. As for the study in general: Donors were type 1 diabetes, type 2 diabetes, or nondiabetic controls.

The sequenced sample consisted of peripheral blood mononuclear cells (PBMCs). V usage is TRBV19 and J usage is TRBJ1-5; the match to TRBD1 covers 10 bases. The TCR was taken from a man between 18 and 29 years old with type 2 diabetes. The CDR3 DNA follows: TGTGCCAGTAGCCTTATGCGGGACAGGGGCCCTAGCAATCAGCCCCAGCATTTT. Its translation is CASSLMRDRGPSNQPQHF.